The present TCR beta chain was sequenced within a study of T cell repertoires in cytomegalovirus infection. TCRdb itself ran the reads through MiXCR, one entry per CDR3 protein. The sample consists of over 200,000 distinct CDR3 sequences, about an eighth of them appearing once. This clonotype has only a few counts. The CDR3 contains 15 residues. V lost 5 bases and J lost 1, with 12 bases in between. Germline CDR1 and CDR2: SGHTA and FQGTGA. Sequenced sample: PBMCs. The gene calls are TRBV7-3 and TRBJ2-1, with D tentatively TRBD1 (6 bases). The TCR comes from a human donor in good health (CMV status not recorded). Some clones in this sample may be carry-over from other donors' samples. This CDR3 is CASSTQGSSYNEQFF. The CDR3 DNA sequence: TGTGCCAGCAGCACGCAGGGGAGTTCCTACAATGAGCAGTTCTTC.